This T cell receptor (beta chain) was obtained from a study of beta chain features in type 1 diabetes. Findings of the study overall: cDNA-based sequencing might over-represent cells highly expressing TCR. All four CD4+ subsets from Type 1 diabetes patients carried moderately but significantly shorter TCRB CDR3s. Naive, central memory and Treg TCRB repertoires seemed to resemble each other more closely in patients than they did in healthy donors. VDJ junctions sequenced from type 1 diabetes patients showed fewer insertions and more deletions. Equally in patients and controls, PCR might preferentially amplify shorter templates.

At least ten counts were recorded for this clone. Its target is unknown. The authors reverse transcribed all of the isolated RNA, so sequencing captured expressed TCRB transcripts. Clones were read by immunoSEQ multiplex PCR, and TCRdb kept only the in-frame ones, dropping some. The data hold some 350,000 clones, with over 8.5% observed a single time. The CDR3 sequence is 14 residues long. Trimming left V 1 base short and J 0 bases short, with 6 bases between. CDR1 and CDR2 (germline): SGHTA, FQGNSA. The clonotype comes from a young man with type 1 diabetes. Material for sequencing was central memory CD4+ T cells from blood. The chain is built from TRBV7-2 and TRBJ2-5; D remains ambiguous. CDR3 region: CASSLVYNQETQYF. CDR3 sequence (DNA): TGTGCCAGCAGCTTAGTTTACAACCAAGAGACCCAGTACTTC.